The 29 T cell receptor beta chains reported below all come from one sample, sequenced in a study of blood T cell repertoires in COVID-19. Sequencing was performed with immunoSEQ multiplex PCR; in TCRdb, only in-frame clones are kept and a portion is missing. The sample lists about 220,000 clones; roughly 84% were seen once. Sequenced: PBMCs or T cells enriched from blood (not recorded which). The receptors stem from a middle-aged woman who had recovered from COVID-19.

The chain employs TRBV3-1 (or the pseudogene TRBV3-2) and TRBJ2-5; D might be TRBD1 (5 bases). Germline V gene lookup returns CDR1 LGHDT and CDR2 YNNKEL (reference sequence). V was cut by 4 bases and J by 1 base, with 19 bases left in between. The CDR3 runs 17 residues. CDR3 sequence (DNA): TGTGCCAGCAGCCCCAAATGGACATTACGCCGCCAAGAGACCCAGTACTTC. Its protein product is CASSPKWTLRRQETQYF.

The chain couples TRBV5-1 to TRBJ2-1, with 8 positions matching TRBD2. With V trimmed by 0 bases and J by 6 bases, 5 bases remained unmatched. Germline CDR1 and CDR2: SGHRS and YFSETQ. The CDR3 totals 15 residues. The CDR3 coding sequence is TGCGCCAGCAGCTTGGCAGCGGGAGCCGTCAATGAGCAGTTCTTC. It translates to CASSLAAGAVNEQFF.

The chain carries TRBV11-2 and TRBJ1-1; D gene ambiguous. This CDR3 spans 14 amino acids. Trimming took 2 bases from V and 0 from J, leaving 7 bases between them. CDR1 is SGHAT and CDR2 is FQNNGV in the germline V gene. CDR3 amino acids: CASSLSSVNTEAFF. The CDR3, as DNA: TGTGCCAGCAGCTTAAGCTCCGTGAACACTGAAGCTTTCTTT.

The table lists this clone with a few counts. The gene calls are TRBV28 and TRBJ2-7; D gene ambiguous. The CDR3 extends over 13 amino acids. V was shortened by 3 bases and J by 5 bases, with 11 bases between the two germline ends. Germline V CDR1 and CDR2: MDHEN, SYDVKM. Here the CDR3 reads CASSLALGNEQYF. The DNA for the CDR3 is TGTGCCAGCAGTTTGGCCCTAGGCAACGAGCAGTACTTC.

V usage is TRBV30 and J usage is TRBJ1-1, with D perhaps matching TRBD1 (6 bases). The V end was cut by 3 bases, the J end by 6 bases, with 23 bases between. CDR1 and CDR2 from the germline V gene are GTSNPN and SVGIG (reference sequence). This CDR3 comprises 16 residues. CDR3 sequence: CAWRSFTGSISAEAFF. CDR3 DNA sequence: TGTGCCTGGAGGAGTTTTACAGGGAGTATTAGCGCTGAAGCTTTCTTT.

The V gene is TRBV7-8, the J gene TRBJ1-5; D is uncertain. V was shortened by 4 bases and J by 2 bases, with 6 bases between the two germline ends. The CDR3 runs to 13 residues. Germline V gene lookup returns CDR1 SGHVS and CDR2 FQNEAQ. CDR3 protein: CASSYRGNQPQHF. In DNA, the CDR3 is TGTGCCAGCAGCTACCGGGGCAATCAGCCCCAGCATTTT.

V gene TRBV7-2 combines with J gene TRBJ2-1; 8 bases are a match to TRBD2. The CDR3 totals 17 residues. CDR1 SGHTA and CDR2 FQGNSA come from the germline V gene. V shed 2 bases and J 4 bases; nucleotides not matched to a gene: 10. The CDR3 loop reads CASSLMASGWTYNEQFF. In DNA form, the CDR3 reads TGTGCCAGCAGCTTAATGGCTAGCGGGTGGACTTACAATGAGCAGTTCTTC. Variable domain in full (rest from reference TRBV7-2 and TRBJ2-1): GAGVSQSPSNKVTEKGKDVELRCDPISGHTALYWYRQSLGQGLEFLIYFQGNSAPDKSGLPSDRFSAERTGGSVSTLTIQRTQQEDSAVYLCASSLMASGWTYNEQFFGPGTRLTVL.

This clone was found a few times. The rearrangement links TRBV28 to TRBJ2-7; TRBD2 agrees at 9 bases. CDR1 is MDHEN, CDR2 SYDVKM, per germline. V trimming: 6 bases; J trimming: 4 bases; junction bases outside the gene matches: 4. The length of the CDR3 is 13 residues. The CDR3 reads CASRRLAGYEQYF. The CDR3, as DNA: TGTGCCAGCAGGCGGCTAGCGGGGTACGAGCAGTACTTC.

This chain uses TRBV27 with TRBJ2-6, with a weak D call TRBD2 (6 bases). CDR3 size: 15 residues. Trimming stripped 2 bases from V and 4 bases from J, with 9 bases between. Germline CDR1 reads MNHEY; CDR2 reads SMNVEV (reference sequence). Here the CDR3 reads CASSLVEGGANVLTF. CDR3 nucleotide sequence: TGTGCCAGCAGTTTAGTGGAGGGAGGGGCCAACGTCCTGACTTTC.

This clone was picked up a small number of times. This CDR3 is also generated by other DNA sequences in the sample. J is TRBJ1-5 and V is TRBV11-3; TRBD1 might be the D (5 bases). V was shortened by 1 base and J by 6 bases, with 7 bases between the two germline ends. This CDR3 has 13 residues. Per germline, CDR1 SGHNT and CDR2 YENEEA. The CDR3 region has the DNA TGTGCCAGCAGCTTAGGGGGGGGTCAGCCCCAGCATTTT. Its translation: CASSLGGGQPQHF.

CDR3: CASSFGLATDTQYF. The DNA for the CDR3 is TGTGCCAGCAGCTTTGGGCTAGCCACAGATACGCAGTATTTT. The chain is built from TRBV12-1 and TRBJ2-3; the table calls TRBD2, which could not be checked here. TRBV12-1 is tagged as a pseudogene. This CDR3 is 14 amino acids long.

The chain has TRBV2 and TRBJ1-5; a weak D match, TRBD1 (6 bases). Germline V gene sequence: CDR1 SNHLY, CDR2 FYNNEI. The CDR3 is 14 amino acids. Trimming shortened V by 6 bases and J by 2 bases, and 11 bases separated the two germline ends. The CDR3 sequence is CASSTGLGNQPQHF. CDR3 coding DNA: TGTGCCAGCAGCACAGGGTTAGGCAATCAGCCCCAGCATTTT.

Here the CDR3 reads CASSREGGYEQYV. Written as DNA, the CDR3 is TGTGCCAGCTCCCGGGAAGGCGGTTACGAGCAGTACGTC. The genes are TRBV18 and TRBJ2-7; TRBD2 is a possible D gene (5 bases). CDR1 is KGHSH and CDR2 is LQKENI in the germline V gene. This CDR3 is 13 amino acids long. The V and J ends lost 6 bases and 4 bases respectively, with 13 bases between them.

This chain uses TRBV6-4 with TRBJ2-1, with D possibly matching TRBD2 (6 bases). In germline, CDR1 is MRHNA, CDR2 SNTAGT. The CDR3 length is 16 residues. V lost 0 bases and J lost 7, with 16 bases in between. The CDR3 nucleotides read TGTGCCAGCAGTGACTCGCTGCTAGCGAGATTGAATGAGCAGTTCTTC. Residues: CASSDSLLARLNEQFF.

The table lists this clone with a few counts. The V call is TRBV18, the J call TRBJ2-7; 7 nucleotides match TRBD1. V dropped 5 bases and J dropped 6; count of bases not matched to a gene: 7. The germline gives CDR1 KGHSH, CDR2 LQKENI. The CDR3 spans 13 residues. The CDR3 DNA sequence: TGTGCCAGCTCAGCCGACAGGGTTCCCGAGCAGTACTTC. Translating gives CASSADRVPEQYF.

Regarding this clone: The same CDR3 arises from other DNA sequences in this sample as well. Here the CDR3 DNA reads TGTGCCAGCAGCTTACCCCCCAGCGAAGAGACCCAGTACTTC. Protein: CASSLPPSEETQYF. This chain links TRBV7-2 with TRBJ2-5; no reliable D call. The CDR3 runs to 14 residues. In germline, CDR1 is SGHTA, CDR2 FQGNSA. V lost 2 bases, J lost 3 bases, and 10 bases lay in between.

The gene calls are TRBV5-1 and TRBJ1-2; TRBD1 matches at 8 bases. The CDR3 is 15 amino acids. The junction had 13 bases not matched to a gene; V was cut back by 4 bases and J by 8 bases. CDR1 and CDR2 (germline): SGHRS, YFSETQ. CDR3 bases: TGCGCCAGCAGCATAGGACAGGGAGGAATGGGCGGCTACACCTTC. This encodes CASSIGQGGMGGYTF.

The chain employs TRBV7-7 and TRBJ2-2; the match to TRBD2 covers 12 bases. CDR3 length: 15 amino acids. V lost 5 bases and J lost 8; bases outside the gene matches: 6. CDR1 is SSHAT, CDR2 FNYEAQ, per germline (reference sequence). CDR3 amino acids: CASSPGLAGTGELFF. The CDR3 DNA reads TGTGCCAGCAGCCCCGGACTAGCGGGGACTGGGGAGCTGTTTTTT. The variable domain in full, with the rest retrieved from reference TRBV7-7 and TRBJ2-2, is GAGVSQSPRYKVTKRGQDVTLRCDPISSHATLYWYQQALGQGPEFLTYFNYEAQPDKSGLPSDRFSAERPEGSISTLTIQRTEQRDSAMYRCASSPGLAGTGELFFGEGSRLTVL.

This clone has a handful of counts. The gene calls are TRBV3-1 (or the pseudogene TRBV3-2) and TRBJ2-5; 8 nucleotides line up with TRBD2. This CDR3 comprises 16 residues. The V gene's germline CDR1 is LGHDT and CDR2 YNNKEL (reference sequence). Trimming at V came to 4 bases and at J to 2 bases, leaving 9 bases not matched to a gene. CDR3 DNA: TGTGCCAGCAGCCTAGAAGCGGGAGTGGGGCAAGAGACCCAGTACTTC. Its translation is CASSLEAGVGQETQYF.

This clone has a count of ten or more. This chain uses TRBV27 with TRBJ1-2, with a tentative D call TRBD1 (5 bases). CDR3 length equals 15 residues. Germline CDR1 MNHEY, CDR2 SMNVEV (reference sequence). Trimming removed 0 bases from V and 5 bases from J, with 13 bases in between. The CDR3 loop is CASSLSARVGYGYTF. The CDR3 DNA is TGTGCCAGCAGTTTATCTGCCAGGGTGGGATATGGCTACACCTTC.

J is TRBJ1-2 and V is TRBV30; 7 nucleotides match TRBD1. This CDR3 has 14 residues. J gave up 7 bases and V 5 bases, and 13 bases lay outside the gene matches. Germline V gene sequence: CDR1 GTSNPN, CDR2 SVGIG (reference sequence). For the CDR3, the DNA is TGTGCCTGGTCCGCAACAGGGGTCGGGGTTGGCTACACCTTC. This codes for CAWSATGVGVGYTF.

The rearrangement links TRBV2 to TRBJ1-4; no clear D. This CDR3 has 15 amino acids. Germline V CDR1 and CDR2: SNHLY, FYNNEI. The germline V and J ends were trimmed by 4 bases and 8 bases, with 17 bases remaining between them. The CDR3 sequence: CASSVEGLGGEKLFF. The CDR3 region has the DNA TGTGCCAGCAGTGTTGAAGGCCTCGGAGGGGAAAAACTGTTTTTT.

This rearrangement joins TRBV18 to TRBJ1-5; D unclear. Germline V gene sequence: CDR1 KGHSH, CDR2 LQKENI. V lost 3 bases and J lost 4, with 10 bases in between. The length of the CDR3 is 14 residues. The CDR3 spells CASSPGRENQPQHF. CDR3 DNA sequence: TGTGCCAGCTCACCTGGCCGGGAGAATCAGCCCCAGCATTTT.

The V gene is TRBV7-2, the J gene TRBJ2-3, with D maybe TRBD2 (6 bases). Trimming removed 1 base at V and 0 bases at J, with 11 bases between. Germline CDR1 is SGHTA and CDR2 is FQGNSA. CDR3 length equals 16 residues. The CDR3 spells CASSLDVAASTDTQYF. The CDR3 coding sequence is TGTGCCAGCAGCTTAGACGTAGCGGCTAGCACAGATACGCAGTATTTT.

The gene calls are TRBV4-1 and TRBJ2-3; 10 nucleotides match TRBD2. The germline V gene has CDR1 MGHRA and CDR2 YSYEKL. The CDR3 loop spans 16 amino acids. The trim removed 1 base at V and 6 bases at J, leaving 7 bases unmatched. CDR3 sequence: CASSQGLAGHGDTQYF. CDR3 coding DNA: TGCGCCAGCAGCCAAGGACTAGCGGGCCACGGGGATACGCAGTATTTT.

This rearrangement joins TRBV6-1 to TRBJ1-4; 12 bases are a match to TRBD1. Germline values: CDR1 MNHNS, CDR2 SASEGT. Trimming took 6 bases from V and 16 from J; bases not matched to a gene: 18. The CDR3 covers 16 residues. DNA for the CDR3: TGTGCCAGCAGAGAATCCCCCGGGACAGGGGGCGGAAGGGCGTTTTTT. Translating it yields CASRESPGTGGGRAFF.

To note about this clone: The sample carries other DNA sequences with the same CDR3. The chain couples TRBV28 to TRBJ1-1, with 9 nucleotides matching TRBD1. Germline CDR1 is MDHEN and CDR2 is SYDVKM. The CDR3 has 14 residues. V was pared by 6 bases and J by 4 bases, with 6 bases of the junction left unmatched. The CDR3 nucleotides are TGTGCCAGCAGCCTACAGGGGGCTCGCACTGAAGCTTTCTTT. It specifies CASSLQGARTEAFF.

This rearrangement joins TRBV7-3 to TRBJ1-1, with a tentative D call TRBD1 (5 bases). V was trimmed by 2 bases and J by 7 bases, leaving 8 bases between them. Germline assignment: CDR1 SGHTA and CDR2 FQGTGA. The length of the CDR3 is 12 residues. In nucleotides, the CDR3 is TGTGCCAGCAGCTTATCGGGGGGTGAAGCTTTCTTT. The encoded protein is CASSLSGGEAFF. The full variable domain, completed using reference TRBV7-3 and TRBJ1-1, is GAGVSQTPSNKVTEKGKYVELRCDPISGHTALYWYRQSLGQGPEFLIYFQGTGAADDSGLPNDRFFAVRPEGSVSTLKIQRTERGDSAVYLCASSLSGGEAFFGQGTRLTVV.

This clone was seen more than once but under ten times. The chain uses TRBV7-9 and TRBJ1-1; 7 nucleotides align to TRBD1. The CDR3 is 14 amino acids. Per germline, CDR1 SEHNR and CDR2 FQNEAQ (reference sequence). The V gene end was trimmed by 4 bases and the J gene end by 6 bases; junction bases not matched to a gene: 8. CDR3 coding DNA: TGTGCCAGCAGCTCCCGACAGGGTACGGCTGAAGCTTTCTTT. Translated: CASSSRQGTAEAFF.